This T cell receptor (beta chain) was obtained from a study of cytomegalovirus exposure and HLA in healthy donors. The wider study: Caucasian-associated ancestry cluster membership applied to about four fifths of under 450 genotyped donors.

Primers for the PCR totalled 60 Vbeta and 13 Jbeta. Source study methods: A later analysis counted roughly 74 million unique TCR beta chains, some 11 million shared. Profiled with immunoSEQ multiplex PCR; TCRdb holds only in-frame clones, not every one. V, J and clone size are taken as reported in that table, and D and trimming were inferred from the DNA itself. The sample lists around 130,000 clones; 60% to 75% were seen once. The CDR3 is made up of 14 amino acids. Germline V CDR1 and CDR2: SGDLS, YYNGEE. The junction had 6 bases not matched to a gene; V was cut back by 3 bases and J by 8 bases. Material: PBMCs. The J gene is TRBJ1-1, the V gene TRBV9, with 11 bases identical to TRBD1. This receptor was identified in a woman in her fifties or sixties in good health and CMV-seropositive. In nucleotides, the CDR3 is TGTGCCAGCAGCGCGGACAGGGGGCGTTCGGAAGCTTTCTTT. This translates into CASSADRGRSEAFF.